This T cell receptor beta chain derives from a study of blood T cells in healthy people across ages. Findings and caveats of the study: Greater diversity and more naive CD4+ cells were seen in long-lived donors than in aged donors.

About this clonotype: Its antigen is unidentified.

It was with a sample-barcoded 5' primer and a J-beta primer mix that a second PCR of about 6 to 12 cycles was run. Through a template-switch adaptor with 12 random nucleotides, each cDNA molecule received a tag. From the 5' RACE reads, TCRdb called clonotypes with MiXCR, one entry per CDR3 protein. The sample yields over a million distinct CDR3 sequences, over 35% seen once. The V gene's germline CDR1 is DFQATT and CDR2 SNEGSKA (reference sequence). Trimming left V 3 bases short and J 2 bases short, with 25 bases between. The CDR3 sequence is 18 residues long. Healthy individuals of Caucasian origin from Russia, aged about 6 to 100, served as donors.

The TCR originated in a woman aged 55-70 years in good health. The sequenced material came from blood. The chain combines TRBV20-1 with TRBJ1-2; D might be TRBD1 (6 bases). The CDR3 sequence: CSASRSRPIGQINYGYTF. CDR3 nucleotides: TGCAGTGCTAGCCGCTCACGGCCCATCGGACAGATAAACTATGGCTACACCTTC.